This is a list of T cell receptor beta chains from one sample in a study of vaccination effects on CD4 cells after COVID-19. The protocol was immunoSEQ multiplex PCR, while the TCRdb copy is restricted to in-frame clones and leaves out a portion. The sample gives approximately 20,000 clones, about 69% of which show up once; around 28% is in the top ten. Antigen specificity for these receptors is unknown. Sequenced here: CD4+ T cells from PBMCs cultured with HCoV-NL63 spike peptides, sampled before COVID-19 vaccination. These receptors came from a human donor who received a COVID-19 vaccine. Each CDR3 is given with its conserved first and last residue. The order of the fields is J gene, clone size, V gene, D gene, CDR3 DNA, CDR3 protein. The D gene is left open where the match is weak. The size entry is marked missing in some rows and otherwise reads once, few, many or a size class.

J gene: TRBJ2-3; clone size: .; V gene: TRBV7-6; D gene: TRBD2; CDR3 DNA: TGTGCCAGCAGCTTATCCTACAGCGGGGGGGGCCTGGATACGCAGTATTTT; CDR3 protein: CASSLSYSGGGLDTQYF
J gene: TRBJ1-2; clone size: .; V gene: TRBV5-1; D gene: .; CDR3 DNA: TGCGCCAGCAGCTTCGGGGACCTGGATGAAAATGGCTACACCTTC; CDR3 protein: CASSFGDLDENGYTF
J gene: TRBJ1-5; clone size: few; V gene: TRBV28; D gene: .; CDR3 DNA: TGTGCCAGCAGTAAATTAGACAGATCCCAGCCCCAGCATTTT; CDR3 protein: CASSKLDRSQPQHF
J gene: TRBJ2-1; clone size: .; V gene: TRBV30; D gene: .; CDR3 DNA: TGTGCCTGGAGTCCCATGCATGAGCAGTTCTTC; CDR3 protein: CAWSPMHEQFF
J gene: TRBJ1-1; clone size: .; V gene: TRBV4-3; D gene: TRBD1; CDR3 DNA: TGCGCCAGCAGCCCGACAGGGGCAAACACTGAAGCTTTCTTT; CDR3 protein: CASSPTGANTEAFF
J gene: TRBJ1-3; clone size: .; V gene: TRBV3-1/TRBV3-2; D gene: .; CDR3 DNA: TGTGCCAGCAGCCCAGTCCCCAAGGGACCATCTGGAAACACCATATATTTT; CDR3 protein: CASSPVPKGPSGNTIYF
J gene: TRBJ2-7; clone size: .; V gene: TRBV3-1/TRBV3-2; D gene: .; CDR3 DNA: TGTGCCAGCAGCCAAGTCTACCGGGTGGGCGAGCAGTACTTC; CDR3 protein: CASSQVYRVGEQYF
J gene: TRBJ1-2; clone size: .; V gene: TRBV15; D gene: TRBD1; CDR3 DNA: TGTGCCACCAGCACGGACAGGTTTAACTATGGCTACACCTTC; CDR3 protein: CATSTDRFNYGYTF
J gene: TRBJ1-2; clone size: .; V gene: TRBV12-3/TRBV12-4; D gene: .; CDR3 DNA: TGTGCCAGCAGTTCCCCCTATGGCTACACCTTC; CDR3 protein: CASSSPYGYTF
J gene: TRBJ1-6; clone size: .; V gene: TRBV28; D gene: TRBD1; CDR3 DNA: TGTGCCAGCAGCTTTCTGACAGGGAATAATTCACCCCTCCACTTT; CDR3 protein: CASSFLTGNNSPLHF
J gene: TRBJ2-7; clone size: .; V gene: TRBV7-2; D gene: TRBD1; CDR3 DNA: TGTGCCAGCAGCACAAATCCGGGACAGGGACTTTACGAGCAGTACTTC; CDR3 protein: CASSTNPGQGLYEQYF
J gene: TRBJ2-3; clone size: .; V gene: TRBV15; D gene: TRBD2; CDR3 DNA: TGTGCCACCAGCAGAGATCAAGCGGGGAGTTGGAGTGATACGCAGTATTTT; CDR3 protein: CATSRDQAGSWSDTQYF
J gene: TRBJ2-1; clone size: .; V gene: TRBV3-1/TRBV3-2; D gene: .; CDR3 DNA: TGTGCCAGCAGCCATGGACAGCTACTCAATGAGCAGTTCTTC; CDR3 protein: CASSHGQLLNEQFF
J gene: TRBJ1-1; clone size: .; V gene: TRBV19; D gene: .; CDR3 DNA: TGTGCCAGTAGTCCTAGGACTTTAGGGAACACTGAAGCTTTCTTT; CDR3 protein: CASSPRTLGNTEAFF
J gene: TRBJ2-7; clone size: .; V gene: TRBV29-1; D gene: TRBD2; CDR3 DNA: TGCAGCGTCGGGGGGGGGAGTTACGAGCAGTACTTC; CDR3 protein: CSVGGGSYEQYF
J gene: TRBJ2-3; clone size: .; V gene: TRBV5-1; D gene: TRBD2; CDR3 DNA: TGCGCCAGCAGCTTGGGGGCCGGGGGGACAGATACGCAGTATTTT; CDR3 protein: CASSLGAGGTDTQYF
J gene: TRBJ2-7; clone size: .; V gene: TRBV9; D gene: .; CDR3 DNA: TGTGCCAGCAGCAGAGGGTCTAGGAGTGCCTACGAGCAGTACTTC; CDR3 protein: CASSRGSRSAYEQYF
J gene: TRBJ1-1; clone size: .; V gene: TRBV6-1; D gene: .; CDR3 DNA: TGTGCCAGCAGTGAATTTCAAGCTTTCTTT; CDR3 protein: CASSEFQAFF
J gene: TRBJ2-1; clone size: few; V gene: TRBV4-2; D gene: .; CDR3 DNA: TGTGCCAGCAGCCAAGACCCCACTAACGGCAATGAGCAGTTCTTC; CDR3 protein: CASSQDPTNGNEQFF
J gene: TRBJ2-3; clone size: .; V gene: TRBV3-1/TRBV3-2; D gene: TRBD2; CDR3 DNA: TGTGCCAGCAGCCGTCTCGGGCGGGGGGGACTAGGAGATACGCAGTATTTT; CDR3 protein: CASSRLGRGGLGDTQYF
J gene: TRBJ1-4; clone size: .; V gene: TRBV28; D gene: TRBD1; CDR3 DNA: TGTGCCAGCAGTAATTGGGGACAGGGGGATGAAAAACTGTTTTTT; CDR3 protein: CASSNWGQGDEKLFF
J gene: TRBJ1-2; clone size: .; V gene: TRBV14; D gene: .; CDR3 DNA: TGTGCCAGCAGCCTAATGGCAGGGATAGGCGGCTACACCTTC; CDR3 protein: CASSLMAGIGGYTF
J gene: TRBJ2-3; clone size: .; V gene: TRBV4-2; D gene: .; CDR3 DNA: TGTGCCAGCAGCCAAGATCAAGCAGATACGCAGTATTTT; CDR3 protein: CASSQDQADTQYF
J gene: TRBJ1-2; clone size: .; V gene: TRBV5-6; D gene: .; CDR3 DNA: TGTGCCAGCAGCTTGGGGGCAGATGGCTACACCTTC; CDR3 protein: CASSLGADGYTF
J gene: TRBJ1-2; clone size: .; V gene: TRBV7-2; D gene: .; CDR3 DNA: TGTGCCAGCTTAGACAGGCTCTATGGCTACACCTTC; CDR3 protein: CASLDRLYGYTF
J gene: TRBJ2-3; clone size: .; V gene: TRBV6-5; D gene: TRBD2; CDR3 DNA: TGTGCCACCAGGCGGGGGGTGGCAGATACGCAGTATTTT; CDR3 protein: CATRRGVADTQYF
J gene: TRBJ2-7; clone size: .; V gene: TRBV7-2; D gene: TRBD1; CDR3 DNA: TGTGCCAGCAGCCTGGACAGGGGGCGTCTCTACGAGCAGTACTTC; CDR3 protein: CASSLDRGRLYEQYF